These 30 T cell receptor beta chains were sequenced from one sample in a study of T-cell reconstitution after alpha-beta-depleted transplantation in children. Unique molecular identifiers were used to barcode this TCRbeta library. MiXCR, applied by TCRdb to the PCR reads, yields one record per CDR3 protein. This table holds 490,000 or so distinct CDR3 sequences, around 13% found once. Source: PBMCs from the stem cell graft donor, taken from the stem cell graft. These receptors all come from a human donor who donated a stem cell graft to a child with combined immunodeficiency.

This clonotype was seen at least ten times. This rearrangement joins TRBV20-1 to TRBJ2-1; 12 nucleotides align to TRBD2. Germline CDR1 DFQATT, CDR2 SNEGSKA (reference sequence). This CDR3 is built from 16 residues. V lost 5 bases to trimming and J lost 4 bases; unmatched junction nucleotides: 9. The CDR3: CSAYRRGLAGYNEQFF. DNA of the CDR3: TGCAGTGCTTACCGACGTGGACTAGCGGGGTACAATGAGCAGTTCTTC.

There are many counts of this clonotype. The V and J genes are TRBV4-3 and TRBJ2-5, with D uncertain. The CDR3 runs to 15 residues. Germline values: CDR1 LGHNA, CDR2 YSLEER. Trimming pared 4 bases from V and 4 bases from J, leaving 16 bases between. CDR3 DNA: TGCGCCAGCAGCCCTGACCCAGAGTGGGGAGAGACCCAGTACTTC. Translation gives CASSPDPEWGETQYF.

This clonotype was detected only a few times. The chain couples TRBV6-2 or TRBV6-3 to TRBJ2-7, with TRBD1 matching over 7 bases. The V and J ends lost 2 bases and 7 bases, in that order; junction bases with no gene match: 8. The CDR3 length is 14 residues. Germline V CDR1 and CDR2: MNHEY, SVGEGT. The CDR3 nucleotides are TGTGCCAGCAGTTACAAGGGGGCGATTATGGAGCAGTACTTC. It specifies CASSYKGAIMEQYF.

CDR3 protein: CSARVSGASSYNEQFF. The CDR3 DNA is TGCAGTGCTAGAGTTAGCGGAGCTAGCTCCTACAATGAGCAGTTCTTC. This chain joins TRBV20-1 and TRBJ2-1; tentatively, D is TRBD2 (6 bases). The CDR3 length is 16 residues. With 1 base removed from V and 0 bases from J, the gap between germline ends came to 13 bases. CDR1 is DFQATT and CDR2 is SNEGSKA in the germline V gene (reference sequence).

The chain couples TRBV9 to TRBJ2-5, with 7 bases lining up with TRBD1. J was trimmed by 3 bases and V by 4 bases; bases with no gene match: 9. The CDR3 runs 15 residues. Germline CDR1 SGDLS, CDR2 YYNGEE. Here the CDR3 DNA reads TGTGCCAGCAGCACAAGGACAGGAGCCAAAGAGACCCAGTACTTC. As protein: CASSTRTGAKETQYF.

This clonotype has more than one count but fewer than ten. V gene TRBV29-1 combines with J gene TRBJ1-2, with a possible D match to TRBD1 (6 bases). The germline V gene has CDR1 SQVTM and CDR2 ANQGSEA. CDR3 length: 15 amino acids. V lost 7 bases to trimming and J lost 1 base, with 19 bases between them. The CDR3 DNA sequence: TGCAGCGCCGACAGGAGCCCGACACGTAACTATGGCTACACCTTC. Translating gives CSADRSPTRNYGYTF.

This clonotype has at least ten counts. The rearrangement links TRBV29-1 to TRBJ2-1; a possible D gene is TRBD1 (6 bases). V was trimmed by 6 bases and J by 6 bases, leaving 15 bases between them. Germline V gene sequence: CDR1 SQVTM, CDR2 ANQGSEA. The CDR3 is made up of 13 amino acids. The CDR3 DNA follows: TGCAGCGTATACCCTACAGGGACCAATGAGCAGTTCTTC. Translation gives CSVYPTGTNEQFF.

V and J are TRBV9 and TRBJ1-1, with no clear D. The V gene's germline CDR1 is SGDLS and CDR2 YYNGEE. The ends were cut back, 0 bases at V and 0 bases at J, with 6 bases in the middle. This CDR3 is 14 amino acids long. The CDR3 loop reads CASSVAAMNTEAFF. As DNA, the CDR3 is TGTGCCAGCAGCGTAGCGGCCATGAACACTGAAGCTTTCTTT. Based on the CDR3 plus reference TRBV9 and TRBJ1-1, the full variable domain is DSGVTQTPKHLITATGQRVTLRCSPRSGDLSVYWYQQSLDQGLQFLIQYYNGEERAKGNILERFSAQQFPDLHSELNLSSLELGDSALYFCASSVAAMNTEAFFGQGTRLTVV.

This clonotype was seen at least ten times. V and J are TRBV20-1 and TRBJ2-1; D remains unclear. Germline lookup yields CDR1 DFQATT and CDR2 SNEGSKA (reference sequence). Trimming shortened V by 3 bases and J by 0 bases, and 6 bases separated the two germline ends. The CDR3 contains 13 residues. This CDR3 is CSARRDSYNEQFF. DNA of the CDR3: TGCAGTGCTAGGCGTGACTCCTACAATGAGCAGTTCTTC.

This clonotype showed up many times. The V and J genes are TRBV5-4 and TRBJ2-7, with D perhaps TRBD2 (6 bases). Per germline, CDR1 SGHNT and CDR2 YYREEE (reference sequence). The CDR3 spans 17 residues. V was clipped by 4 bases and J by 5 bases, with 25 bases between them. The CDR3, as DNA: TGTGCCAGCAGCCACGCTCAAGCGGGCGGTTTAGTCCACGAGCAGTACTTC. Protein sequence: CASSHAQAGGLVHEQYF.

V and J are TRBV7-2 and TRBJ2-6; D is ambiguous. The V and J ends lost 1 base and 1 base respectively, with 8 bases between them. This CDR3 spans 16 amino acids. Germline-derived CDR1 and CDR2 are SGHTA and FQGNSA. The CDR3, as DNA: TGTGCCAGCAGCTTAGGTGTGTTTTCTGGGGCCAACGTCCTGACTTTC. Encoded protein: CASSLGVFSGANVLTF.

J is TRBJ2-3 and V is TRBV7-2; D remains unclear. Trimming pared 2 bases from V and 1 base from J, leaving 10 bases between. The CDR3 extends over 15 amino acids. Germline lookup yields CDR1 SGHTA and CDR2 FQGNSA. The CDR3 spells CASSLPALGTDTQYF. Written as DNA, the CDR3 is TGTGCCAGCAGCTTACCAGCGCTAGGCACAGATACGCAGTATTTT.

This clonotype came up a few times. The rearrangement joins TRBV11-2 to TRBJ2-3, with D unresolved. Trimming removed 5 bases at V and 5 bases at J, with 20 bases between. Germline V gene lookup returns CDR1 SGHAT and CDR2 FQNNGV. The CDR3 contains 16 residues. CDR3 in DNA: TGTGCCAGCAGCACCGTTAAAGGCGCCCCGGGAGATACGCAGTATTTT. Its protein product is CASSTVKGAPGDTQYF.

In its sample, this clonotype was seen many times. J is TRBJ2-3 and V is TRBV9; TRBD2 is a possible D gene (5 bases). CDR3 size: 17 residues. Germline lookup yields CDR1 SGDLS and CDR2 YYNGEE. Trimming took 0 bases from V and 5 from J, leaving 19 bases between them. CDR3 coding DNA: TGTGCCAGCAGCGTAGGGTTAAGCGGAGCCCCGGGAGATACGCAGTATTTT. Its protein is CASSVGLSGAPGDTQYF.

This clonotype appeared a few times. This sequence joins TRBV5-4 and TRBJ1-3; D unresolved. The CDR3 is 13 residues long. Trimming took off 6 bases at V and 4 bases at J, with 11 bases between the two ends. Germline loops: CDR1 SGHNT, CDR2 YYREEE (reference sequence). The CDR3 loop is CASKPPGGNTIYF. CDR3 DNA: TGTGCCAGCAAACCTCCGGGCGGAAACACCATATATTTT.

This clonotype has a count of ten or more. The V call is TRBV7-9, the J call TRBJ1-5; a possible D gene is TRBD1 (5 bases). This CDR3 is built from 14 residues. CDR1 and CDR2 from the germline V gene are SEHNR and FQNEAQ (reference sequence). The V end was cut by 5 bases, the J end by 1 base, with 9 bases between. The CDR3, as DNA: TGTGCCAGCAGCCATGGACACAGCAATCAGCCCCAGCATTTT. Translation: CASSHGHSNQPQHF.

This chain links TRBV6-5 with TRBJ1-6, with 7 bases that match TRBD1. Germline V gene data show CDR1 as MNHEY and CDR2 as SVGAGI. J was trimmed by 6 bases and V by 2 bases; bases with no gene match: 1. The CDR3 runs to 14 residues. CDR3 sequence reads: CASSYRDSNSPLHF. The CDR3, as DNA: TGTGCCAGCAGTTACCGGGACAGTAATTCACCCCTCCACTTT.

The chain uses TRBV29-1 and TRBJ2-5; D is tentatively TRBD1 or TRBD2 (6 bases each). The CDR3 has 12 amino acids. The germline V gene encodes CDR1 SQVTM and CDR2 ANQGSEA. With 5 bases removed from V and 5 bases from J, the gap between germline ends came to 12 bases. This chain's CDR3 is CSVRGGRETQYF. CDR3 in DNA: TGCAGCGTTCGAGGGGGGCGGGAGACCCAGTACTTC.

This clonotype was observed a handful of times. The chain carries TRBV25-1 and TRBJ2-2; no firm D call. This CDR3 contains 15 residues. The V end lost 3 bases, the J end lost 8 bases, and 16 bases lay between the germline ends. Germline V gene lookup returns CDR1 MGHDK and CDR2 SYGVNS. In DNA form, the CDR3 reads TGTGCCAGCAGTGATTCCCGGCCGCGCGCTGGGGAGCTGTTTTTT. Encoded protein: CASSDSRPRAGELFF. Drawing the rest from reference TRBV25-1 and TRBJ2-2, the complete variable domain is EADIYQTPRYLVIGTGKKITLECSQTMGHDKMYWYQQDPGMELHLIHYSYGVNSTEKGDLSSESTVSRIRTEHFPLTLESARPSHTSQYLCASSDSRPRAGELFFGEGSRLTVL.

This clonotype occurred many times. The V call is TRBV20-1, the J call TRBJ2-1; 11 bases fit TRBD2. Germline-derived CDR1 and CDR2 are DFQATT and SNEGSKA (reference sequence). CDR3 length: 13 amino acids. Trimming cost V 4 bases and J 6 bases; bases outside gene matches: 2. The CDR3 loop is CSAKTSGGNEQFF. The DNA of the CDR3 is TGCAGTGCTAAAACTAGCGGGGGCAATGAGCAGTTCTTC.

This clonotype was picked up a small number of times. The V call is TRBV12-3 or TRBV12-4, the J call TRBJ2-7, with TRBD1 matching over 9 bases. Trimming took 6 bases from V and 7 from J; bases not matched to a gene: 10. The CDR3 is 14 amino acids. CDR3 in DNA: TGTGCCAGCAGGGATACAGGGGGCGCGGGTGAGCAGTACTTC. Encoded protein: CASRDTGGAGEQYF.

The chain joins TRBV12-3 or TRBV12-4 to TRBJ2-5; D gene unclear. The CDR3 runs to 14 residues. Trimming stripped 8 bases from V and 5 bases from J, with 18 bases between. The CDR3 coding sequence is TGTGCCAGCCTCTCGACGGGTTCAAGGGAGACCCAGTACTTC. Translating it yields CASLSTGSRETQYF.

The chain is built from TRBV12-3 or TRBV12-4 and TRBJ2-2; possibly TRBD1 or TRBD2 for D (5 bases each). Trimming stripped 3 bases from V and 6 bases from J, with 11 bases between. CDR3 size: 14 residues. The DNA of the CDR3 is TGTGCCAGCAGTTTTTGGTCGGGACCCGGGGAGCTGTTTTTT. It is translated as CASSFWSGPGELFF.

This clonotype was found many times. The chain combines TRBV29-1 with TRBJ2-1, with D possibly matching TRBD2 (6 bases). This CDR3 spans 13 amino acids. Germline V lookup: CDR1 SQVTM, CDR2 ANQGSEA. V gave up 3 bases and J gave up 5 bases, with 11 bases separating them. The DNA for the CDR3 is TGCAGCGTTGATGTTGTAGCGGACAATGAGCAGTTCTTC. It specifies CSVDVVADNEQFF.

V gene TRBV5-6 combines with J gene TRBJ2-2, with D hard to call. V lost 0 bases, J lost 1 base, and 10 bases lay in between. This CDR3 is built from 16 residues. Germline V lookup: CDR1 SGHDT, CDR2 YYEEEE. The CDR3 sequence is CASSLGIGMNTGELFF. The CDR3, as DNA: TGTGCCAGCAGCTTGGGTATAGGGATGAACACCGGGGAGCTGTTTTTT.

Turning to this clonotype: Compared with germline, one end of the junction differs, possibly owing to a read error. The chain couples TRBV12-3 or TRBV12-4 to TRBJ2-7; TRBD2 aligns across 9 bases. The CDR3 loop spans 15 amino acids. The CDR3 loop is CASSLGSGRTYDQYF. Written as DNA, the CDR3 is TGTGCCAGCAGTTTAGGGAGCGGGAGGACCTACGATCAGTACTTC.

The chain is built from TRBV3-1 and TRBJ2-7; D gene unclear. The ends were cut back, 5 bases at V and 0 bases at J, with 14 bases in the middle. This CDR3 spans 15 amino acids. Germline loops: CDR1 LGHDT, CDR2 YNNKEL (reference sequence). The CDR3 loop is CASSNDLYSSYEQYF. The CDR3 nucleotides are TGTGCCAGCAGCAATGACCTTTATAGCTCCTACGAGCAGTACTTC.

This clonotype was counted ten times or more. In nucleotides, the CDR3 is TGCGCCAGCACCCCTACCCCGGGACAGGGGGTAAGTGAGCAGTTCTTC. Translated, it gives CASTPTPGQGVSEQFF. This chain connects TRBV4-3 to TRBJ2-1; 11 nucleotides agree with TRBD1. Unmatched junction bases numbered 14, after V lost 7 bases and J lost 9 bases. Germline V gene data show CDR1 as LGHNA and CDR2 as YSLEER. This CDR3 is 16 amino acids long.

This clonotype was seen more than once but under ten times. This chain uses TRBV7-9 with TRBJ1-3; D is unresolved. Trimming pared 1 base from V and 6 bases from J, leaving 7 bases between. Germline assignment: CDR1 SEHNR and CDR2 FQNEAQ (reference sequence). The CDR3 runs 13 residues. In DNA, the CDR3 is TGTGCCAGCAGCTTAGACGGAATAAACACCATATATTTT. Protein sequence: CASSLDGINTIYF.

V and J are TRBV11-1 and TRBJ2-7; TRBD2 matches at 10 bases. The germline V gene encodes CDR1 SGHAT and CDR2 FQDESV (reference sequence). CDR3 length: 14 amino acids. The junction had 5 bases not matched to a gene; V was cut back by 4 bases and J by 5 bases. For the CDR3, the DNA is TGTGCCAGCAGCTCTAGCGGGAGTTCCCACGAGCAGTACTTC. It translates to CASSSSGSSHEQYF.